This TCR beta chain was profiled in a study of blood T cell repertoires in COVID-19. Study at large: The analysed material was cDNA or gDNA that came from T cells, B-cell-depleted T cells, or PBMCs.

CDR3 length: 16 amino acids. Per germline, CDR1 LGHDT and CDR2 YNNKEL (reference sequence). V shed 4 bases and J shed 2 bases, with 18 bases lying between them. Sequenced by immunoSEQ multiplex PCR; TCRdb stores in-frame clones only, minus some. The data show about 260,000 clones, around 86% seen once. The gene calls are TRBV3-1 (or the pseudogene TRBV3-2) and TRBJ2-7; D may be TRBD2 (5 bases). Sequences were obtained from peripheral blood. The clonotype comes from a woman aged 40 to 49 who had recovered from COVID-19. The CDR3 loop is CASSPSPGLMAYEQYF. As DNA, the CDR3 is TGTGCCAGCAGCCCGTCTCCGGGGTTAATGGCCTACGAGCAGTACTTC.